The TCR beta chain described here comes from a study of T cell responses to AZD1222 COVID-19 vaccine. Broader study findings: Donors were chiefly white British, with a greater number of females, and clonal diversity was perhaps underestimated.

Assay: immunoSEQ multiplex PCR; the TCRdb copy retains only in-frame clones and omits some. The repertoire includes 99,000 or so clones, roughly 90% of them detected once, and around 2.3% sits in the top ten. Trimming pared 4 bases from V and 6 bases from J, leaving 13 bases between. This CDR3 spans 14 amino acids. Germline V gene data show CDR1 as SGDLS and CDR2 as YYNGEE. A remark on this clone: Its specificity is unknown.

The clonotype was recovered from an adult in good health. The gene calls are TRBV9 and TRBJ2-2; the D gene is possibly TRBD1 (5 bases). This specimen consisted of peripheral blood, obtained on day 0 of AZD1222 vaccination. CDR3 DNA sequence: TGTGCCAGCAGCCCACGCTCAGGGCCCGGGGAGCTGTTTTTT. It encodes CASSPRSGPGELFF.